These T cell receptor beta chains were read from a single sample in a study of beta chain features in type 1 diabetes. Method: immunoSEQ multiplex PCR; TCRdb's copy keeps in-frame clones and lacks some. This table has 200,000 to 250,000 clones, roughly 10% appearing once. Sequenced sample: central memory CD4+ T cells from blood. Receptors originate from a young man in good health. The CDR3 runs from the conserved cysteine through the conserved F or W.

J gene	V gene	CDR3 protein
TRBJ2-3	TRBV11-3	CASSPTTGSPDTQYF
TRBJ2-3	TRBV7-9	CASSLETSLTDTQYF
TRBJ2-7	TRBV7-2	CASSFTQGFLYEQYF
TRBJ2-7	TRBV4-2	CASSQEGLAGLGYEQYF
TRBJ1-2	TRBV19	CASTRGDIDNYGYTF
TRBJ2-3	TRBV7-9	CASTPSTDTQYF
TRBJ2-1	TRBV7-2	CASSLVRTDNEQFF
TRBJ2-1	TRBV29-1	CSAAGLDYNEQFF
TRBJ2-5	TRBV28	CARRNVRETQYF
TRBJ1-2	TRBV4-2	CASSQELQVRSYGYTF
TRBJ2-3	TRBV29-1	CSAPLAGGSDTQYF
TRBJ2-5	TRBV4-2	CASSQGWSGEETQYF
TRBJ2-7	TRBV15	CATSSGRAYEQYF
TRBJ2-3	TRBV4-3	CASSQDGGSDTQYF
TRBJ2-1	TRBV29-1	CSVRAGDRGYNEQFF
TRBJ2-1	TRBV4-3	CASSQVAGGHNEQFF
TRBJ2-1	TRBV11-2	CASSLQGDPYNEQFF
TRBJ1-1	TRBV7-9	CASSFSPDTEAFF
TRBJ1-5	TRBV2	CASSKGRWQPQHF
TRBJ2-3	TRBV7-9	CASSWGLAASTDTQYF
TRBJ2-7	TRBV7-8	CASSAVATGAYEQYF
TRBJ1-5	TRBV4-1	CATRTGVNQPQHF
TRBJ1-5	TRBV18	CASSLQGANQPQHF
TRBJ2-5	TRBV30	CAWSALLTIQETQYF
TRBJ2-7	TRBV29-1	CSAEEGYEQYF
TRBJ2-1	TRBV7-9	CASSLERERQFF
TRBJ1-1	TRBV29-1	CSVEGLQGTEAFF
TRBJ2-5	TRBV7-2	CASSLNARDVQETQYF
TRBJ2-1	TRBV29-1	CSVEGLAGGQRVNEQFF
TRBJ2-1	TRBV9	CASSVLAVVNEQFF
TRBJ2-7	TRBV19	CASSGLREGTGYEQYF
TRBJ1-1	TRBV12-5	CASTGQSNTEAFF
TRBJ2-7	TRBV6-5	CASSLTLGSREYF
TRBJ1-2	TRBV30	CAWSPKGGGYGYTF
TRBJ1-1	TRBV28	CASSPDRYKGNTEAFF
TRBJ1-5	TRBV4-1	CASSQIPGNSQPQHF
TRBJ2-7	TRBV4-1	CASSQDPAAGAYEQYF
TRBJ1-5	TRBV6-1	CASGRRGDSNQPQHF
TRBJ1-1	TRBV7-9	CASSPKARLGPEAFF
TRBJ1-5	TRBV4-3	CASSERRNQPQHF
TRBJ2-1	TRBV4-2	CASSQELAGAWVGEQFF
TRBJ2-1	TRBV27	CASLRETGAYNEQFF
TRBJ2-3	TRBV6-6	CASRTGRVNTDTQYF
TRBJ2-2	TRBV14	CASSQIGASTGELFF